This section outlines one TCR beta chain sequence together with its context. This record comes from a study of shared clonotypes between healthy human individuals. Deep-level settings were used for running the assay. Assay used: immunoSEQ multiplex PCR; TCRdb lists only in-frame clones, some missing. The sample has about 980,000 clones, 76% seen once. CDR3 size: 15 residues. Trimming took 0 bases from V and 5 from J; bases not matched to a gene: 6. Germline V gives CDR1 SGHRS, CDR2 YFSETQ. Division of CD4+ cells produced a CD45RA+ naive subset and a CD45RA-negative memory subset. This chain uses TRBV5-1 with TRBJ2-7; 9 bases fit TRBD1. The sequenced material came from memory CD4+ T cells sorted from blood. The subset: CD45RA-negative fraction. This clonotype was sampled from a man younger than 30 in good health. The CDR3 loop is CASSLGQGVLHEQYF. CDR3 DNA sequence: TGCGCCAGCAGCTTGGGACAGGGGGTCTTGCACGAGCAGTACTTC. Combining the CDR3 with reference TRBV5-1 and TRBJ2-7 gives the whole variable domain KAGVTQTPRYLIKTRGQQVTLSCSPISGHRSVSWYQQTPGQGLQFLFEYFSETQRNKGNFPGRFSGRQFSNSRSEMNVSTLELGDSALYLCASSLGQGVLHEQYFGPGTRLTVT.